This TCR beta chain was sequenced for a study of T cell changes during pregnancy in multiple sclerosis. The CDR3 is 15 residues long. Per the germline V gene, CDR1 is MNHEY and CDR2 is SVGAGI. Trimming pared 6 bases from V and 2 bases from J, leaving 16 bases between. Repertoires were generated with immunoSEQ multiplex PCR, while TCRdb's copy carries only in-frame clones and drops some. This table has tens of thousands of clones, 90% appearing once. This TCR came from a female donor in good health, enrolled as a control in a pregnancy study. The chain recombines TRBV6-5 with TRBJ1-1; tentative D call: TRBD1 (6 bases). The sequencing used peripheral blood, collected after pregnancy. The CDR3 DNA sequence: TGTGCCAGCAGATTACAGGGAGACAGAAACACTGAAGCTTTCTTT. This gives the protein CASRLQGDRNTEAFF.